The 16 T cell receptor beta chains below come from one sample, sequenced in a study of cytomegalovirus exposure and HLA in healthy donors. PCR amplification relied on 60 Vbeta primers (plus 13 Jbeta primers). Here immunoSEQ multiplex PCR was the method, and the copy in TCRdb shows in-frame clones only, minus some. This table holds about 60,000 clones. Sequences were obtained from PBMCs. These receptors were collected from a man between 50 and 59 years old in good health and CMV-seropositive.

This chain links TRBV7-3 with TRBJ2-5; the match to TRBD2 covers 9 bases. The V gene's germline CDR1 is SGHTA and CDR2 FQGTGA. Trimming cost V 1 base and J 5 bases; bases outside gene matches: 2. The CDR3 is 14 residues long. The CDR3 DNA follows: TGTGCCAGCAGCTTAAATAGCGGGAGTGAGACCCAGTACTTC. Residues: CASSLNSGSETQYF.

The genes are TRBV18 and TRBJ1-2, with 9 bases lining up with TRBD1. V lost 9 bases, J lost 7 bases, and 18 bases stayed unmatched. The CDR3 sequence is 16 residues long. The germline V gene encodes CDR1 KGHSH and CDR2 LQKENI. The CDR3 loop reads CASLPGQGLNRGGYTF. CDR3 nucleotide sequence: TGTGCCAGTCTTCCGGGACAGGGCCTGAATAGAGGTGGCTACACCTTC.

V is TRBV5-4 and J is TRBJ2-7; TRBD2 is a possible D gene (6 bases). Trimming pared 1 base from V and 2 bases from J, leaving 13 bases between. CDR3 length: 15 residues. Germline V CDR1 and CDR2: SGHNT, YYREEE (reference sequence). The CDR3 protein is CASSLPGTPTYEQYF. The CDR3 DNA reads as TGTGCCAGCAGCTTGCCCGGGACTCCAACCTACGAGCAGTACTTC.

The chain links TRBV6-5 to TRBJ2-5, with D uncertain. V was pared by 6 bases and J by 1 base, with 15 bases between. The germline gives CDR1 MNHEY, CDR2 SVGAGI. The CDR3 runs to 15 residues. The CDR3: CASRPSYRSQETQYF. CDR3 nucleotide sequence: TGTGCCAGCAGGCCCTCTTACCGGAGCCAAGAGACCCAGTACTTC.

J is TRBJ2-5 and V is TRBV11-2, with 8 bases aligning to TRBD2. The CDR3 spans 14 residues. Germline CDR1 and CDR2: SGHAT and FQNNGV. Trimming cost V 5 bases and J 4 bases; bases outside gene matches: 6. This chain's CDR3 is CASSLGLGGETQYF. The DNA for the CDR3 is TGTGCCAGCAGCCTGGGACTAGGGGGAGAGACCCAGTACTTC.

The chain links TRBV4-3 to TRBJ2-2; 11 nucleotides line up with TRBD2. CDR1 and CDR2 (germline): LGHNA, YSLEER. V lost 0 bases to trimming and J lost 0 bases; unmatched junction nucleotides: 3. The CDR3 spans 18 residues. The CDR3 loop reads CASSQDLAGGPNTGELFF. The CDR3 nucleotides read TGCGCCAGCAGCCAAGATTTAGCGGGAGGGCCGAACACCGGGGAGCTGTTTTTT.

The chain joins TRBV27 to TRBJ2-7; 9 bases align to TRBD1. V was clipped by 5 bases and J by 5 bases; unmatched bases: 10. The CDR3 extends over 15 amino acids. The germline gives CDR1 MNHEY, CDR2 SMNVEV (reference sequence). CDR3: CASSGYRGRNNEQYF. CDR3 bases: TGTGCCAGCAGTGGGTACAGGGGGCGCAACAACGAGCAGTACTTC.

This clone is labeled large based on frequency. The V call is TRBV14, the J call TRBJ2-2; unclear D gene. CDR1 is SGHDN, CDR2 FVKESK, per germline. The CDR3 contains 12 residues. V gave up 4 bases and J gave up 6 bases, with 6 bases separating them. The CDR3 spells CASSPLAGELFF. The CDR3 nucleotides are TGTGCCAGCAGCCCCCTAGCCGGGGAGCTGTTTTTT.

The chain links TRBV29-1 to TRBJ2-7; D remains ambiguous. Looked up from germline, CDR1 is SQVTM and CDR2 is ANQGSEA. CDR3 size: 13 residues. V dropped 4 bases and J dropped 0 bases, with 10 bases sitting between them. CDR3 bases: TGCAGCGTTGTGGCAGATAACTCCTACGAGCAGTACTTC. Translation gives CSVVADNSYEQYF.

The chain carries TRBV7-2 and TRBJ2-3, with D perhaps matching TRBD2 (6 bases). From germline, CDR1 is SGHTA and CDR2 FQGNSA. Deletions cut 5 bases from V and 4 bases from J, with 10 bases between. CDR3 length: 13 residues. CDR3 sequence: CASSRDSPDTQYF. Here the CDR3 DNA reads TGTGCCAGCAGCCGGGACTCCCCAGATACGCAGTATTTT.

The V and J genes are TRBV7-3 and TRBJ2-7, with 8 nucleotides matching TRBD2. V trimming: 2 bases; J trimming: 3 bases; junction bases outside the gene matches: 3. CDR3 length: 14 residues. Germline V gene lookup returns CDR1 SGHTA and CDR2 FQGTGA. CDR3 amino acids: CASSLAGGDYEQYF. The CDR3 nucleotides read TGTGCCAGCAGCTTAGCGGGGGGCGACTACGAGCAGTACTTC.

This rearrangement joins TRBV25-1 to TRBJ2-5, with D possibly matching TRBD1 (6 bases). V lost 1 base and J 3 bases, leaving 12 bases between the germline ends. CDR1 is MGHDK, CDR2 SYGVNS, per germline. There are 15 residues in the CDR3. CDR3 bases: TGTGCCAGCAGTGAATCGGGGACATTTAAAGAGACCCAGTACTTC. The encoded protein is CASSESGTFKETQYF.

The rearrangement joins TRBV19 to TRBJ2-3, with a tentative D call TRBD1 (5 bases). The germline V gene encodes CDR1 LNHDA and CDR2 SQIVND (reference sequence). With 6 bases removed from V and 0 bases from J, the gap between germline ends came to 19 bases. The CDR3 loop spans 17 amino acids. In nucleotides, the CDR3 is TGTGCCAGTAGCATACATTTGGGGCGCGGAAGCACAGATACGCAGTATTTT. As protein: CASSIHLGRGSTDTQYF.

The chain joins TRBV27 to TRBJ2-5, with 7 bases identical to TRBD1. The CDR3 has 16 amino acids. Germline V gene lookup returns CDR1 MNHEY and CDR2 SMNVEV (reference sequence). The ends lost 5 bases at V and 5 bases at J; junction bases unmatched: 14. The CDR3 reads CASSRQGAYWLETQYF. CDR3 nucleotides: TGTGCCAGCAGTCGACAGGGAGCATATTGGTTGGAGACCCAGTACTTC.

The chain employs TRBV29-1 and TRBJ2-2; 11 nucleotides agree with TRBD2. The CDR3 is 14 amino acids. V gave up 7 bases and J gave up 3 bases; unmatched junction bases: 4. Germline CDR1 SQVTM, CDR2 ANQGSEA. CDR3 DNA: TGCAGCGCCCAGGGACTAGCGGACACCGGGGAGCTGTTTTTT. Translating it yields CSAQGLADTGELFF.

CDR3 protein: CASSLEGAVTGGYTF. The CDR3 DNA is TGTGCCAGCAGCTTGGAGGGGGCAGTTACTGGTGGCTACACCTTC. The chain is built from TRBV7-2 and TRBJ1-2; TRBD1 agrees at 7 bases. This CDR3 is built from 15 residues. V gave up 3 bases and J gave up 7 bases; unmatched junction bases: 11. Germline CDR1 is SGHTA and CDR2 is FQGNSA.